This TCR beta chain was recovered during a study of shared T cell receptors in the human thymus. The CDR3 runs to 21 residues. Trimming removed 4 bases from V and 3 bases from J; junction bases left unmatched: 25. In germline, CDR1 is LGHNA, CDR2 YNFKEQ. Assay used: immunoSEQ multiplex PCR; TCRdb lists only in-frame clones, some missing. In the table there are about 730,000 clones, 70% to 90% of which are singletons. These same data were also listed under a study on human thymus T cells. This second study says: Thymus tissue was removed during corrective cardiac surgery. Related research has reported that thymic repertoires overlap highly among unrelated individuals.

V gene TRBV4-2 combines with J gene TRBJ1-1, with TRBD1 matching over 8 bases. The source material was thymocytes. The source of this sequence is a girl less than two years old with a congenital heart defect. The CDR3 DNA reads TGTGCCAGCAGCCCCAAAGCCCGGGACAGGAAACTCAGTTTCGAGTACACTGAAGCTTTCTTT. Translation gives CASSPKARDRKLSFEYTEAFF.